The present TCR beta chain was sequenced within a study of blood T cells in healthy people across ages. The study, taken as a whole, reports: Naive T cell percentage showed a strong correlation with TCR beta diversity. When one million T cells were used, diversity estimates were thought to be underestimates. Age advanced and TCR beta diversity per million T cells fell, roughly linearly.

V lost 9 bases and J 0 bases, leaving 14 bases between the germline ends. The CDR3 runs to 14 residues. Germline V gene data show CDR1 as SGHRS and CDR2 as YFSETQ. The authors ran a second PCR of about 7 to 11 cycles using a sample-barcoded 5' primer and a J-beta primer mix. Every cDNA molecule bore a tag from a template-switch adaptor containing 12 random nucleotides. TCRdb independently ran MiXCR on the 5' RACE reads; one entry per CDR3 protein. This sample yields around 620,000 distinct CDR3 sequences, of which 27% are seen a single time; 15% to 20% belongs to the top ten. This clonotype was found a few times. Antigen: not known.

This chain connects TRBV5-1 to TRBJ2-3; D gene uncertain. The receptor's source is a woman in her 70s in good health. The sequencing input was blood. CDR3 nucleotides: TGCGCCACCAAAGGTGGGGTCAGCACAGATACGCAGTATTTT. Protein: CATKGGVSTDTQYF.